A single sample gave rise to the 18 T cell receptor beta chains below, sequenced in a study of Graves' ophthalmopathy and Graves' hyperthyroidism listed by TCRdb under 2018. Sequencing relied on an Illumina HiSeq 2000. For repertoire sequencing, the TCR beta CDR3 regions were amplified from RNA transcripts. A first-round RT-PCR used HTBI primers with the Qiagen OneStep RT-PCR kit, followed by a second-round multiplex PCR, size selection and purification. TCRdb's own reprocessing of the public reads used fastp at Q25 and MiXCR and kept productive beta chains. Records with the same CDR3 protein are collapsed into one entry carrying the most frequent genes and DNA. A total of around 660,000 distinct CDR3 sequences appear in this sample, more than 40% of them only once. The ten top clones hold roughly 3.5% of the sample. Sequencing was performed on peripheral blood. The receptors derive from an adult man with Graves' ophthalmopathy.

The genes are TRBV19 and TRBJ2-7; D is undetermined. V lost 2 bases and J 0 bases, leaving 5 bases between the germline ends. CDR1 and CDR2 (germline): LNHDA, SQIVND (reference sequence). This CDR3 spans 13 amino acids. This chain's CDR3 is CASSITPSYEQYF. The CDR3 bases are TGTGCCAGTAGTATAACCCCCTCCTACGAGCAGTACTTC.

This clonotype was counted at least ten times. V usage is TRBV7-9 and J usage is TRBJ1-2, with D hard to call. V was pared by 1 base and J by 2 bases, with 11 bases between. Per the germline V gene, CDR1 is SEHNR and CDR2 is FQNEAQ (reference sequence). This CDR3 has 15 residues. The CDR3 DNA follows: TGTGCCAGCAGCTTAGACGGGGTTGGAAACTATGGCTACACCTTC. It is translated as CASSLDGVGNYGYTF.

This clonotype has ten or more counts. J is TRBJ2-6 and V is TRBV29-1; 12 nucleotides agree with TRBD2. The CDR3 is made up of 19 amino acids. Per germline, CDR1 SQVTM and CDR2 ANQGSEA. V gave up 0 bases and J gave up 0 bases; unmatched junction bases: 6. CDR3 sequence: CSVEEGLAGKGSGANVLTF. The CDR3 DNA reads TGCAGCGTTGAAGAAGGACTAGCGGGGAAGGGCTCTGGGGCCAACGTCCTGACTTTC.

Points on this clonotype: This sequence may be a read error, since a much larger clone differs from it by one base. The chain uses TRBV7-9 and TRBJ1-5, with D perhaps TRBD1 (6 bases). CDR3 length: 15 residues. CDR1 is SEHNR, CDR2 FQNEAQ, per germline (reference sequence). V lost 4 bases and J lost 5, with 15 bases in between. CDR3 coding DNA: TGTGCCAGCAGCTGCGCGGGACACCAAGATCAGCCCCAGCATTTT. It codes for CASSCAGHQDQPQHF.

As concerns this clonotype: Its ends do not fully match the called genes, so a read error is possible. The chain combines TRBV25-1 with TRBJ1-6; weak D call: TRBD1 (5 bases). This CDR3 comprises 13 residues. In germline, CDR1 is MGHDK, CDR2 SYGVNS. CDR3 in DNA: TGTGCCGGCAGTGATGGGGGGAACTCACCCCTGCACTTT. It specifies CAGSDGGNSPLHF.

The J gene is TRBJ1-5, the V gene TRBV5-1; D is uncertain. V was shortened by 4 bases and J by 4 bases, with 18 bases between the two germline ends. The germline V gene has CDR1 SGHRS and CDR2 YFSETQ. This CDR3 contains 16 residues. CDR3 DNA: TGCGCCAGCAGCCACCGGGTCCTCCTAAAGAATCAGCCCCAGCATTTT. It encodes CASSHRVLLKNQPQHF.

V gene TRBV4-1 combines with J gene TRBJ1-5; D gene uncertain. Trimming pared 2 bases from V and 0 bases from J, leaving 20 bases between. Germline V gives CDR1 MGHRA, CDR2 YSYEKL. The CDR3 extends over 19 amino acids. For the CDR3, the DNA is TGCGCCAGCAGCCAATTGGCTGGACGGATGGTTGATAGCAATCAGCCCCAGCATTTT. Protein: CASSQLAGRMVDSNQPQHF.

This chain connects TRBV11-1 to TRBJ2-5, with D hard to call. The CDR3 covers 16 residues. In germline, CDR1 is SGHAT, CDR2 FQDESV (reference sequence). The V gene lost 5 bases and the J gene lost 5 bases, with 21 bases spanning the gap. CDR3 in DNA: TGTGCCAGCAGCGTTGAAGGCGAACTCAATGCTGAGACCCAGTACTTC. Protein: CASSVEGELNAETQYF. Full variable domain (remainder filled in from reference TRBV11-1 and TRBJ2-5): EAEVAQSPRYKITEKSQAVAFWCDPISGHATLYWYRQILGQGPELLVQFQDESVVDDSQLPKDRFSAERLKGVDSTLKIQPAELGDSAMYLCASSVEGELNAETQYFGPGTRLLVL.

The V and J genes are TRBV6-5 and TRBJ2-5; D gene uncertain. V dropped 4 bases and J dropped 0 bases, with 6 bases sitting between them. This CDR3 has 13 amino acids. From germline, CDR1 is MNHEY and CDR2 SVGAGI. In nucleotides, the CDR3 is TGTGCCAGCAGTTGGGCTAACCAAGAGACCCAGTACTTC. Translation: CASSWANQETQYF.

This chain joins TRBV7-2 and TRBJ2-5, with D hard to call. Germline V lookup: CDR1 SGHTA, CDR2 FQGNSA. The CDR3 is 12 amino acids. The germline V and J ends were trimmed by 1 base and 13 bases, with 13 bases remaining between them. CDR3 in DNA: TGTGCCAGCAGCTTAGTCGGGCCTCGCGTGTACTTC. Translating gives CASSLVGPRVYF. The full variable domain, with the rest looked up from reference TRBV7-2 and TRBJ2-5, is GAGVSQSPSNKVTEKGKDVELRCDPISGHTALYWYRQSLGQGLEFLIYFQGNSAPDKSGLPSDRFSAERTGGSVSTLTIQRTQQEDSAVYLCASSLVGPRVYFGPGTRLLVL.

This clonotype has ten or more counts. The V call is TRBV7-8, the J call TRBJ2-5, with 13 bases identical to TRBD2. The V and J ends lost 3 bases and 10 bases, in that order; junction bases with no gene match: 8. The CDR3 extends over 15 amino acids. Germline V gene data show CDR1 as SGHVS and CDR2 as FQNEAQ. The CDR3, as DNA: TGTGCCAGCAGCTTCACCGGGACTAGCGGGACGGACCAGTACTTC. Translated: CASSFTGTSGTDQYF.

A remark on this clonotype: A clone one base away is much larger, so this may be a read error. The J gene is TRBJ2-5, the V gene TRBV10-3; no clear D gene. This CDR3 has 12 amino acids. V lost 5 bases to trimming and J lost 3 bases, with 7 bases between them. Germline V gene data show CDR1 as ENHRY and CDR2 as SYGVKD. The CDR3 DNA reads TGTGCCATCAGTTCTCTGGAAGAGACCCAGTACTTC. It codes for CAISSLEETQYF.

This clonotype was observed a handful of times. The V gene is TRBV7-9, the J gene TRBJ1-2; 11 bases fit TRBD1. Germline V gives CDR1 SEHNR, CDR2 FQNEAQ (reference sequence). V trimming: 3 bases; J trimming: 5 bases; junction bases outside the gene matches: 5. CDR3 length equals 15 residues. CDR3 region: CASSLGQGVGYGYTF. The CDR3 DNA is TGTGCCAGCAGCTTGGGACAGGGGGTAGGGTATGGCTACACCTTC.

There are a few counts of this clonotype. V is TRBV12-3 or TRBV12-4 and J is TRBJ1-5; D uncertain. Trimming removed 4 bases from V and 3 bases from J, with 13 bases in between. There are 15 residues in the CDR3. The CDR3 region is CASSSTPAYNQPQHF. In DNA form, the CDR3 reads TGTGCCAGCAGTTCTACCCCAGCTTACAATCAGCCCCAGCATTTT.

This clonotype was picked up many times. V gene TRBV15 combines with J gene TRBJ2-2, with D tentatively TRBD2 (7 bases). Per germline, CDR1 LNHNV and CDR2 YYDKDF (reference sequence). Trimming left V 1 base short and J 5 bases short, with 14 bases between. This CDR3 contains 16 residues. This CDR3 reads CATSRVGGPKTGELFF. DNA of the CDR3: TGTGCCACCAGCAGAGTGGGGGGGCCAAAAACCGGGGAGCTGTTTTTT.

This clonotype was observed a handful of times. The chain links TRBV4-1 to TRBJ1-3; D gene uncertain. CDR1 MGHRA and CDR2 YSYEKL come from the germline V gene. The CDR3 covers 15 residues. V lost 3 bases and J lost 1, with 10 bases in between. CDR3 protein: CASSQSGVSGNTIYF. CDR3 nucleotides: TGCGCCAGCAGCCAGTCGGGAGTTTCTGGAAACACCATATATTTT.

With respect to this clonotype: The CDR3 end shows no conserved phenylalanine or tryptophan, and so a read error is likely. This chain links TRBV19 with TRBJ1-5, with D unresolved. The CDR3 extends over 13 amino acids. Trimming removed 11 bases from V and 0 bases from J, with 11 bases in between. Looked up from germline, CDR1 is LNHDA and CDR2 is SQIVND (reference sequence). CDR3 bases: TGTGCCTGGAGCCGGGATAGCAATCAGCCCCAGCATCTT. Translated, it gives CAWSRDSNQPQHL.

This clonotype has a single count. The gene calls are TRBV7-2 and TRBJ2-5, with TRBD1 matching 8 bases. CDR1 and CDR2 from the germline V gene are SGHTA and FQGNSA. The V segment lost 5 bases and the J segment 12 bases; nucleotides outside the gene matches: 8. The CDR3 covers 12 residues. For the CDR3, the DNA is TGTGCCAGCAGCGAACAGGGGGACAGAGAGTACTTC. Encoded protein: CASSEQGDREYF. Using reference TRBV7-2 and TRBJ2-5 for the parts outside the CDR3, the full variable domain is GAGVSQSPSNKVTEKGKDVELRCDPISGHTALYWYRQSLGQGLEFLIYFQGNSAPDKSGLPSDRFSAERTGGSVSTLTIQRTQQEDSAVYLCASSEQGDREYFGPGTRLLVL.